This T cell receptor beta chain was recovered during a study of blood T cell repertoires in COVID-19 (dated by TCRdb to 2018 to 2021). About the study as a whole: Samples covering the acute and convalescent phases of COVID-19 were provided by collaborators in the United States, Italy and Spain. The prospective study material was composed of cDNA or gDNA derived from T cells, B-cell-depleted T cells, or PBMCs. The dataset comprised deeply sampled blood TCRbeta repertoires from subjects exposed to, actively infected with, or recovered from COVID-19. The repertoires were released in a freely available public database meant as a resource for research on the immune response to SARS-CoV-2. The samples were drawn from the first 160 participants of the ongoing ImmuneRACE study and from some 1,300 subjects provided by 6 global collaborators. Nearly every sample came with metadata listing a de-identified subject ID, COVID-19 status, age in years and sex. Where HLA class I and class II types were available, the types were taken from metadata supplied by the sample provider, not from assay-based typing. The study at large found these results: How much clinical and demographic metadata was included differed by source and by participant, and the metadata was provided uncurated.

About this clone: Its antigen has not been determined. No base-level quality is on record; no much larger clone is a single base apart.

The junction carries 19 bases between V and J, which are trimmed by 2 bases and 5 bases respectively. The germline V gene supplies CDR1 MGHRA and CDR2 YSYEKL. The CDR3 runs 16 residues from the cysteine to the phenylalanine. The retained sequence is limited to the CDR3, 48 bases, with the frame set at the first base. The immunoSEQ Assay, a bias-controlled multiplex PCR, was used to amplify TCRbeta CDR3 regions from genomic DNA. In the paper's pipeline: The number of nucleated cells in each sample was estimated by amplification of reference gene primers within the assay. Sequence reads were collapsed and filtered to measure the absolute abundance of every unique TCRbeta CDR3 rearrangement. For each sample, productive Simpson clonality was calculated as the square root of Simpson's diversity index over productive rearrangements. The table was pulled from immuneACCESS by TCRdb, which kept in-frame rearrangements only. Such tables lose some clones; where checked, under half of the loss comes from unresolved V genes, and the rest has no known cause. V, J and clone size are those of that table, while D and trimming were read from the DNA. Here the sample has about 50,000 clones; roughly 90% occur a single time. The ten largest make up roughly 2% of the sample.

Collaborating institutions collected whole blood in K2EDTA tubes following their own protocols. Collaborator samples were shipped for TCRbeta analysis as frozen whole blood, isolated PBMCs, or DNA extracted from either sample type. This sequence was found in a human donor in a cohort sampled during active COVID-19. The source material was peripheral blood. The chain is made from TRBV4-1 and TRBJ2-7; a tentative D match to TRBD1 spans 6 bases. The DNA reads TGCGCCAGCAGCCAACAACAGGGAGAGGCTTTTAACGAGCAGTACTTC. It specifies CASSQQQGEAFNEQYF.